This TCR beta chain was sequenced during a study of vaccination and CD4 T cells after COVID-19. For the study at large: Testing by nasal swab PCR showed convalescent patients to be SARS-CoV-2 positive; about nine were mild and one was severe. Two mRNA vaccine doses were given, either BNT162b2 or mRNA-1273.

Trimming stripped 0 bases from V and 5 bases from J, with 5 bases between. This CDR3 is 13 amino acids long. Germline V gene lookup returns CDR1 SGHTA and CDR2 FQGTGA. Noted treatment: approximately nine-day PBMC culture with coronavirus spike peptide pools or control peptides (ViraFEST assay). From the 10-day cultures, CD4+ T cells were isolated by negative selection. The study sequenced cultured CD4+ T cell DNA using the Oncomine TCR Beta short-read assay. One entry per CDR3 protein results from TCRdb running MiXCR on the PCR reads. The repertoire has approximately 11,000 distinct CDR3 sequences, 25% to 35% of them found once; the top ten carry about a quarter. Worth noting for this clonotype: What it binds is not known.

Material: cultured CD4+ T cells from blood. The chain employs TRBV7-3 and TRBJ2-1; D is unclear. The receptor's source is a human donor with COVID-19. CDR3 DNA sequence: TGTGCCAGCAGCTTAACACAGAACAATGAGCAGTTCTTC. Encoded protein: CASSLTQNNEQFF.